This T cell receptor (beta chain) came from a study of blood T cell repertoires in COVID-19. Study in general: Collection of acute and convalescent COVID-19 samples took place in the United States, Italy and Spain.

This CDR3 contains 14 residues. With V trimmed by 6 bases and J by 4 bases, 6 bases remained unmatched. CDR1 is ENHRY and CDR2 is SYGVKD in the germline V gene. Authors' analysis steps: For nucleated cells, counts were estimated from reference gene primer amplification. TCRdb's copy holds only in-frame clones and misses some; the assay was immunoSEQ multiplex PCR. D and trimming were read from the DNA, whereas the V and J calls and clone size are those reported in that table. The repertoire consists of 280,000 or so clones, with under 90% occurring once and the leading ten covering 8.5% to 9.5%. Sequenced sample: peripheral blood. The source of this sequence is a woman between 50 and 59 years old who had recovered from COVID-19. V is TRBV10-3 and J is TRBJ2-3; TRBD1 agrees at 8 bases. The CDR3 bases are TGTGCCATCAGGTCGACAGGGGAAGCAGATACGCAGTATTTT. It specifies CAIRSTGEADTQYF.